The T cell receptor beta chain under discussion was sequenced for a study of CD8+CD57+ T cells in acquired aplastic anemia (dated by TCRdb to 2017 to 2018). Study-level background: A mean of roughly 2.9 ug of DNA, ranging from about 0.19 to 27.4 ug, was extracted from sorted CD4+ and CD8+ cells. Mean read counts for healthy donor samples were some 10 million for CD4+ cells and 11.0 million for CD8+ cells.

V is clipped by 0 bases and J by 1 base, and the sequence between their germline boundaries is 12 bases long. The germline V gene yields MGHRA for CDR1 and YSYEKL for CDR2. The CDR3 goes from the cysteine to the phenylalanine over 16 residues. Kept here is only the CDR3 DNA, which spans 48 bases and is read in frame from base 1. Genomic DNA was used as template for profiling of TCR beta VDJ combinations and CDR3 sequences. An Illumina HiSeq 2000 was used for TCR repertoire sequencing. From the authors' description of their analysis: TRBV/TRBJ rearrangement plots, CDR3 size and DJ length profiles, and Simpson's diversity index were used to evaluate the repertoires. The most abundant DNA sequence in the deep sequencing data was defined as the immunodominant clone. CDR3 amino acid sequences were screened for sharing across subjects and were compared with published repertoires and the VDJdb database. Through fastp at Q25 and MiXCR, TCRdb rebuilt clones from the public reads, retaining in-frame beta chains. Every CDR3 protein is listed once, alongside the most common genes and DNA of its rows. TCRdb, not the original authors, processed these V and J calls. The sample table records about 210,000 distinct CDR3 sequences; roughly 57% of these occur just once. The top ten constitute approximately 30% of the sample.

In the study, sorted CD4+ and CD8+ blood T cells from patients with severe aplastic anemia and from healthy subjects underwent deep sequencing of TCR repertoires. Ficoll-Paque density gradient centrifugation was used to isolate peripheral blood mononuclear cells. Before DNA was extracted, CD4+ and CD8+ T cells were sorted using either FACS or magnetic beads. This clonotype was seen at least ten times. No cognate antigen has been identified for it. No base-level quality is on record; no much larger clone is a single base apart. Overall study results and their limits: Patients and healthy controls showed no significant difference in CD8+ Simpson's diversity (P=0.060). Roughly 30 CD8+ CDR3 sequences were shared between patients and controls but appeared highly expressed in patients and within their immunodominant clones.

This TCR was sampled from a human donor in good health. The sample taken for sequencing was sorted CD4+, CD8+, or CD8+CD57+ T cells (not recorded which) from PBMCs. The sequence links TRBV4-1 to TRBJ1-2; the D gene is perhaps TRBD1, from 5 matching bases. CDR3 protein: CASSQEWGPNNYGYTF. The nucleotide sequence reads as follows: TGCGCCAGCAGCCAAGAGTGGGGACCCAATAACTATGGCTACACCTTC.